Listed below are T cell receptor beta chains from one sample, sequenced in a study of blood T cells in healthy people across ages. TCRdb analysed the 5' RACE reads with MiXCR anew, one entry per CDR3 protein. The sample records approximately 700,000 distinct CDR3 sequences, 32% being singletons. Sequencing used blood. These receptors were taken from a woman older than 75 in good health. Both conserved end residues are part of each CDR3. A D gene is named only where the DNA matches it firmly. Expanded clones are given a class, and other clones once, few, many or no size at all.

d_call: .
j_call: TRBJ2-5
clone_size: many
v_call: TRBV6-2/TRBV6-3
cdr3_nt: TGTGCCAGCGGAAGATCGAGTCAAGAGACCCAGTACTTC
cdr3_aa: CASGRSSQETQYF

d_call: .
j_call: TRBJ1-5
clone_size: .
v_call: TRBV3-1
cdr3_nt: TGTGCCAGCAGCCAAGGCGGGGGGCGAGATCAGCCCCAGCATTTT
cdr3_aa: CASSQGGGRDQPQHF

d_call: TRBD1
j_call: TRBJ2-7
clone_size: many
v_call: TRBV6-1
cdr3_nt: TGTGCCAGCAGTGGGGACAGGACAGACTCCTACGAGCAGTACTTC
cdr3_aa: CASSGDRTDSYEQYF

d_call: TRBD2
j_call: TRBJ2-5
clone_size: few
v_call: TRBV13
cdr3_nt: TGTGCCAGCAGCCCCCGACGCGGGGAGGGGGAGACCCAGTACTTC
cdr3_aa: CASSPRRGEGETQYF

d_call: TRBD1
j_call: TRBJ1-5
clone_size: .
v_call: TRBV24-1
cdr3_nt: TGTGCCACCAGTGACTCGGGACAGGCTGATCAGCCCCAGCATTTT
cdr3_aa: CATSDSGQADQPQHF

d_call: .
j_call: TRBJ1-4
clone_size: .
v_call: TRBV28
cdr3_nt: TGTGCCAGCAGTTTACAAACAGGGTATGGCGAAAAACTGTTTTTT
cdr3_aa: CASSLQTGYGEKLFF

d_call: .
j_call: TRBJ2-7
clone_size: .
v_call: TRBV20-1
cdr3_nt: TGCAGTGCTAGTCCCCAAGCTCTAAGCGGCGAGCAGTACTTC
cdr3_aa: CSASPQALSGEQYF

d_call: TRBD1
j_call: TRBJ2-5
clone_size: many
v_call: TRBV7-3
cdr3_nt: TGTGCCAGCAGCCAACCGGGACAGGGACTACAAGAGACCCAGTACTTC
cdr3_aa: CASSQPGQGLQETQYF

d_call: .
j_call: TRBJ2-2
clone_size: .
v_call: TRBV4-3
cdr3_nt: TGCGCCAGCAGCCAACTAGGGGGTTCCGCCGGGGAGCTGTTTTTT
cdr3_aa: CASSQLGGSAGELFF

d_call: TRBD2
j_call: TRBJ2-1
clone_size: few
v_call: TRBV11-1
cdr3_nt: TGTGCCAGCGGCCTACGCGGGGGGGCCGGACGGAATGAGCAGTTCTTC
cdr3_aa: CASGLRGGAGRNEQFF

d_call: .
j_call: TRBJ2-5
clone_size: medium-sized
v_call: TRBV7-2
cdr3_nt: TGTGCCAGCAGCCACTTTGGGGGCCTGGAGACCCAGTACTTC
cdr3_aa: CASSHFGGLETQYF

d_call: .
j_call: TRBJ2-5
clone_size: .
v_call: TRBV4-2
cdr3_nt: TGTGCCAGCAGCCAAGAAACCGGGGGGCCCAAGGGGGCCCAGTACTTC
cdr3_aa: CASSQETGGPKGAQYF

d_call: .
j_call: TRBJ2-5
clone_size: .
v_call: TRBV7-2
cdr3_nt: TGTGCCAGCAGCGCCACCTGGGGGGGCGGGGAGACCCAGTACTTC
cdr3_aa: CASSATWGGGETQYF

d_call: .
j_call: TRBJ2-1
clone_size: many
v_call: TRBV20-1
cdr3_nt: TGCAGTGTCCGAGGGGGAACCTACAATGAGCAGTTCTTC
cdr3_aa: CSVRGGTYNEQFF

d_call: .
j_call: TRBJ1-1
clone_size: .
v_call: TRBV16
cdr3_nt: TGTGCCAGCAGCCAATCTCGGGGGGCGTCCACTGGAGCTTTCTTT
cdr3_aa: CASSQSRGASTGAFF

d_call: .
j_call: TRBJ2-4
clone_size: many
v_call: TRBV9
cdr3_nt: TGTGCCAGCAGCGGACCGGAAAACATTCAGTACTTC
cdr3_aa: CASSGPENIQYF

d_call: .
j_call: TRBJ1-2
clone_size: .
v_call: TRBV12-3/TRBV12-4
cdr3_nt: TGTGCCAGCAGTTTAGATCGGGGTGGCTACACCTTC
cdr3_aa: CASSLDRGGYTF

d_call: TRBD1
j_call: TRBJ2-7
clone_size: .
v_call: TRBV12-5
cdr3_nt: TGTGCTAGTGTGGGACAGGGTGTCGACGAGCAGTACTTC
cdr3_aa: CASVGQGVDEQYF

d_call: .
j_call: TRBJ2-7
clone_size: few
v_call: TRBV14
cdr3_nt: TGTGCCAGCAGCCAAGAGGGCGCCTTGATAAGCTACGAGCAGTACTTC
cdr3_aa: CASSQEGALISYEQYF

d_call: .
j_call: TRBJ2-6
clone_size: many
v_call: TRBV7-6
cdr3_nt: TGTGCCAGCAGCTTGCGGACCCCGTACTCTGGGGCCAACGTCCTGACTTTC
cdr3_aa: CASSLRTPYSGANVLTF

d_call: .
j_call: TRBJ2-1
clone_size: .
v_call: TRBV20-1
cdr3_nt: TGCAGTGCTGCCCAGGACTATCTGTCATCCTACGGGCAGTTCTTC
cdr3_aa: CSAAQDYLSSYGQFF

d_call: TRBD1
j_call: TRBJ2-4
clone_size: few
v_call: TRBV5-8
cdr3_nt: TGTGCCAGCAGCACGGGACAGGAACTAGCCAAAAACATTCAGTACTTC
cdr3_aa: CASSTGQELAKNIQYF

d_call: .
j_call: TRBJ2-1
clone_size: .
v_call: TRBV7-3
cdr3_nt: TGTGCCAGCAGGGGGAACCCCACCTACAATGAGCAGTTCTTC
cdr3_aa: CASRGNPTYNEQFF

d_call: .
j_call: TRBJ2-5
clone_size: few
v_call: TRBV11-3
cdr3_nt: TGTGCCAGCAGCTGGTCGGGGGCCCAAGAGACCCAGTACTTC
cdr3_aa: CASSWSGAQETQYF

d_call: .
j_call: TRBJ1-1
clone_size: .
v_call: TRBV27
cdr3_nt: TGTGCCAGCAGTCAAAGGGGACGGTTGAACACTGAAGCTTTCTTT
cdr3_aa: CASSQRGRLNTEAFF

d_call: .
j_call: TRBJ1-2
clone_size: .
v_call: TRBV7-2
cdr3_nt: TGTGCCAGCAGCTTAGAAGCCAGTAACTATGGCTACACCTTC
cdr3_aa: CASSLEASNYGYTF

d_call: TRBD2
j_call: TRBJ2-7
clone_size: many
v_call: TRBV5-1
cdr3_nt: TGCGCCAGCAGCCTGAGAGCGGGGGAATTCTACGAGCAGTACTTC
cdr3_aa: CASSLRAGEFYEQYF

d_call: .
j_call: TRBJ1-5
clone_size: .
v_call: TRBV20-1
cdr3_nt: TGCAGTGCTAGTAGGGGAACCAATCAGCCCCAGCATTTT
cdr3_aa: CSASRGTNQPQHF

d_call: TRBD1
j_call: TRBJ1-2
clone_size: .
v_call: TRBV19
cdr3_nt: TGTGCCAGTAGTATGGCCCTGGGACAGGGAAACCGTGGCTACACCTTC
cdr3_aa: CASSMALGQGNRGYTF

d_call: .
j_call: TRBJ2-5
clone_size: .
v_call: TRBV12-3/TRBV12-4
cdr3_nt: TGTGCCAGCAGGATTTCTTCCACTAGTGGAGAGACCCAGTACTTC
cdr3_aa: CASRISSTSGETQYF

d_call: .
j_call: TRBJ2-5
clone_size: .
v_call: TRBV20-1
cdr3_nt: TGCAGTGCTAGCAAAGCGTTCCAAGAGACCCAGTACTTC
cdr3_aa: CSASKAFQETQYF

d_call: TRBD2
j_call: TRBJ2-1
clone_size: once
v_call: TRBV20-1
cdr3_nt: TGCAGTGCTAGCGAATTACAGGGACTAGCGGGATCTCGGGGATATAATGAGCAGTTCTTC
cdr3_aa: CSASELQGLAGSRGYNEQFF

d_call: TRBD1
j_call: TRBJ1-6
clone_size: .
v_call: TRBV5-1
cdr3_nt: TGCGCCAGCAGCATAATAACCGGGACAGGGGAAGCCTCACCCCTCCACTTT
cdr3_aa: CASSIITGTGEASPLHF

d_call: TRBD1
j_call: TRBJ1-5
clone_size: .
v_call: TRBV15
cdr3_nt: TGTGCCACCAGCAGCGACGGGACAGCTAATCAGCCCCAGCATTTT
cdr3_aa: CATSSDGTANQPQHF

d_call: TRBD2
j_call: TRBJ2-7
clone_size: .
v_call: TRBV6-5
cdr3_nt: TGTGCCAGCAGTTACGCCCCCCGAGTGGGACTAGCGGGAGTTAACTACGAGCAGTACTTC
cdr3_aa: CASSYAPRVGLAGVNYEQYF

d_call: .
j_call: TRBJ1-4
clone_size: .
v_call: TRBV7-3
cdr3_nt: TGTGCCAGCAGCTTTTCAGGGGAGAGTAATGAAAAACTGTTTTTT
cdr3_aa: CASSFSGESNEKLFF

d_call: TRBD1
j_call: TRBJ1-6
clone_size: many
v_call: TRBV18
cdr3_nt: TGTGCCAGCTCACCGAAGGGACAGAGCTACTATAATTCACCCCTCCACTTT
cdr3_aa: CASSPKGQSYYNSPLHF

d_call: TRBD1
j_call: TRBJ2-7
clone_size: many
v_call: TRBV7-2
cdr3_nt: TGTGCCAGCAGCAATCCACGAGACAGGGGGCTTGTATCAACCTACGAGCAGTACTTC
cdr3_aa: CASSNPRDRGLVSTYEQYF

d_call: .
j_call: TRBJ2-7
clone_size: .
v_call: TRBV6-5
cdr3_nt: TGTGCCAGCAGTTACCTTAAGGGGCCGCGGTACTTC
cdr3_aa: CASSYLKGPRYF

d_call: TRBD2
j_call: TRBJ2-5
clone_size: .
v_call: TRBV20-1
cdr3_nt: TGCAGTGCCCCGCTTGTGGGTAGCGGGGGGTACCAAGAGACCCAGTACTTC
cdr3_aa: CSAPLVGSGGYQETQYF

d_call: TRBD1
j_call: TRBJ1-4
clone_size: .
v_call: TRBV2
cdr3_nt: TGTGCCAGCAAGTCGGACAGGACCAATGAAAAACTGTTTTTT
cdr3_aa: CASKSDRTNEKLFF

d_call: .
j_call: TRBJ2-1
clone_size: .
v_call: TRBV7-2
cdr3_nt: TGTGCCAGCAGTTTAGGTTACTCCTACAATGGGCAGTTCTTC
cdr3_aa: CASSLGYSYNGQFF

d_call: .
j_call: TRBJ2-3
clone_size: .
v_call: TRBV14
cdr3_nt: TGTGCCAGCACGGGGGCCACTAGCACAGATACGCAGTATTTT
cdr3_aa: CASTGATSTDTQYF

d_call: TRBD2
j_call: TRBJ2-1
clone_size: many
v_call: TRBV15
cdr3_nt: TGTGCCACCAGCAGAAGTAGCGGGGGGGCGGGCTACAATGAGCAGTTCTTC
cdr3_aa: CATSRSSGGAGYNEQFF

d_call: .
j_call: TRBJ2-1
clone_size: .
v_call: TRBV29-1
cdr3_nt: TGCAGCGCTGGTTGGGAGCAGTTCTTC
cdr3_aa: CSAGWEQFF

d_call: .
j_call: TRBJ2-1
clone_size: many
v_call: TRBV18
cdr3_nt: TGTGCCAGTAAAGGGGTTGTCAATGAGCAGTTCTTC
cdr3_aa: CASKGVVNEQFF

d_call: TRBD2
j_call: TRBJ2-5
clone_size: few
v_call: TRBV20-1
cdr3_nt: TGCAGTGCTAGAGATCGCTGGATCCGACTAGCGGGGGAAGAGACCCAGTACTTC
cdr3_aa: CSARDRWIRLAGEETQYF

d_call: .
j_call: TRBJ1-2
clone_size: many
v_call: TRBV3-1
cdr3_nt: TGTGCCAGCAGCCAAATGACCGAAAACTATGGCTACACCTTC
cdr3_aa: CASSQMTENYGYTF